A selection of T cell receptor beta chains follows, all from one sample in a study of glioma-infiltrating T cells. TCRdb passed the multiplex PCR reads through MiXCR, listing each CDR3 protein once. The data contain over 130,000 distinct CDR3 sequences, around 42% of them singletons. Material: glioma tissue, nonneoplastic brain tissue, or PBMCs (not recorded which). The receptors come from a human donor with low-grade glioma or glioblastoma, undergoing nonglioma brain surgery, or in good health (not recorded which). The CDR3 runs from the conserved cysteine through the conserved F or W. D genes are given only for firm matches. Part of the rows lack a size; the others show once, few, many or a class for expanded clones.

clone_size | j_call | d_call | v_call | cdr3_aa | cdr3_nt
NA | TRBJ2-3 | NA | TRBV5-1 | CASSLVQGTDTQYF | TGCGCCAGCAGCTTGGTGCAGGGGACAGATACGCAGTATTTT
NA | TRBJ1-1 | NA | TRBV3-1 | CASSQEGASYTEAFF | TGTGCCAGCAGCCAAGAGGGAGCCAGCTACACTGAAGCTTTCTTT
NA | TRBJ2-3 | TRBD2 | TRBV7-2 | CASRSTSGGTDTQYF | TGTGCCAGCAGATCAACTAGCGGGGGCACAGATACGCAGTATTTT
NA | TRBJ2-7 | NA | TRBV5-1 | CASEPGGTYEQYF | TGCGCCAGCGAACCTGGCGGTACCTACGAGCAGTACTTC
few | TRBJ2-3 | NA | TRBV6-2/TRBV6-3 | CAISEGANTDTQYF | TGTGCCATCAGTGAGGGCGCCAACACAGATACGCAGTATTTT
NA | TRBJ2-3 | TRBD1 | TRBV7-9 | CASSLMGQFSDTQYF | TGTGCCAGCAGCCTGATGGGACAGTTCTCGGATACGCAGTATTTT
NA | TRBJ1-6 | TRBD1 | TRBV6-1 | CASRQGNSPLHF | TGTGCCAGCAGACAGGGGAATTCACCCCTCCACTTT
NA | TRBJ1-1 | TRBD1 | TRBV2 | CASSTGTGQGGTEAFF | TGTGCCAGCAGTACGGGAACGGGACAGGGGGGCACTGAAGCTTTCTTT
many | TRBJ2-5 | NA | TRBV4-1 | CASSQAGRAQETQYF | TGCGCCAGCAGCCAAGCTGGCAGGGCCCAAGAGACCCAGTACTTC
NA | TRBJ2-3 | TRBD1 | TRBV24-1 | CATSENRGTWTDTQYF | TGTGCCACCAGTGAGAACAGGGGGACTTGGACAGATACGCAGTATTTT
NA | TRBJ1-1 | NA | TRBV27 | CASSLGLPNTEALF | TGTGCCAGCAGTTTAGGCCTCCCGAACACTGAAGCTCTCTTT
NA | TRBJ2-1 | NA | TRBV7-2 | CASSLVGRFEQFF | TGTGCCAGCAGCTTAGTTGGCAGGTTTGAGCAGTTCTTC
few | TRBJ1-2 | NA | TRBV20-1 | CSARVSGKAIGYTF | TGCAGTGCTAGAGTATCAGGGAAAGCTATCGGCTACACCTTC
NA | TRBJ2-5 | TRBD1 | TRBV6-1 | CASSEAQYGQGGETQYF | TGTGCCAGCAGTGAAGCGCAGTACGGACAGGGGGGAGAGACCCAGTACTTC
NA | TRBJ2-7 | TRBD1 | TRBV28 | CASSFMRTGNEQYF | TGTGCCAGCAGTTTTATGCGGACAGGGAACGAGCAGTACTTC
NA | TRBJ1-2 | NA | TRBV6-1 | CASSVDNINYGYTF | TGTGCCAGCAGCGTAGATAATATCAACTATGGCTACACCTTC
many | TRBJ2-5 | NA | TRBV20-1 | CSAKPDTGWETQYF | TGCAGTGCTAAACCCGACACAGGGTGGGAGACCCAGTACTTC
NA | TRBJ2-7 | NA | TRBV15 | CATSRTGTIYEQYF | TGTGCCACCAGCAGAACCGGGACGATCTACGAGCAGTACTTC
NA | TRBJ1-2 | NA | TRBV2 | CASSYINYGYTF | TGTGCCAGCAGTTACATAAACTATGGCTACACCTTC
few | TRBJ2-7 | TRBD1 | TRBV28 | CATQGQNSYEQYF | TGTGCCACGCAGGGACAGAACTCCTACGAGCAGTACTTC
NA | TRBJ1-2 | TRBD1 | TRBV6-5 | CASGYGQGIFYGYTF | TGTGCCAGCGGTTATGGACAGGGGATTTTCTATGGCTACACCTTC
once | TRBJ2-2 | TRBD1 | TRBV29-1 | CSAQDRGLNGELFF | TGCAGCGCACAGGACAGGGGGCTGAACGGGGAGCTGTTTTTT
NA | TRBJ1-5 | NA | TRBV28 | CASSPSYQPQHF | TGTGCCAGCAGTCCTTCCTATCAGCCCCAGCATTTT
NA | TRBJ2-5 | NA | TRBV20-1 | CSASWRGQETQYF | TGCAGTGCTAGTTGGCGCGGGCAAGAGACCCAGTACTTC
NA | TRBJ2-5 | NA | TRBV28 | CASEVARQETQYF | TGTGCCAGTGAAGTGGCGCGACAAGAGACCCAGTACTTC
once | TRBJ2-1 | TRBD1 | TRBV12-3/TRBV12-4 | CDTRQGAYNEQFF | TGTGACACCCGTCAGGGGGCCTACAATGAGCAGTTCTTC
NA | TRBJ1-6 | NA | TRBV7-2 | CASSPSGTAFSPLHF | TGTGCCAGCAGCCCCTCGGGGACGGCATTTTCACCCCTCCACTTT